This T cell receptor beta chain was documented in a study of CD8+ T cells in alopecia areata. Study-wide background: The study gave treated patients oral tofacitinib at 5 to 10 mg twice daily. Points from the study as a whole: Clonality was higher in lesional than normal scalp, especially in alopecia totalis/universalis.

Germline trimming cut 0 bases from V and 10 bases from J; bases unmatched to any gene: 3. CDR1 and CDR2 from the germline V gene are SGDLS and YYNGEE. The CDR3 has 15 residues. The treatment here: oral pan-JAK inhibitor, 5-10 mg twice daily. Peripheral blood and lesional scalp punch biopsies came from alopecia areata patients. With regard to this clone: Its antigen is undetermined.

Sequencing relied on a cDNA template that was reverse transcribed from extracted RNA. The repertoire was sequenced with immunoSEQ multiplex PCR; TCRdb's copy has only in-frame clones and lacks some. Seen here are approximately 220,000 clones, under 40% observed once, and the top ten hold 0.48%. The source was CD4+ T cells sorted from blood, collected between weeks 30 and 35, from a patient treated with tofacitinib. The J gene is TRBJ2-1, the V gene TRBV9; TRBD2 matches 14 bases. This TCR derives from a human donor with alopecia areata. The CDR3 protein is CASSVEGTSGSEQFF. The CDR3 bases are TGTGCCAGCAGCGTAGAGGGGACTAGCGGGAGCGAGCAGTTCTTC.